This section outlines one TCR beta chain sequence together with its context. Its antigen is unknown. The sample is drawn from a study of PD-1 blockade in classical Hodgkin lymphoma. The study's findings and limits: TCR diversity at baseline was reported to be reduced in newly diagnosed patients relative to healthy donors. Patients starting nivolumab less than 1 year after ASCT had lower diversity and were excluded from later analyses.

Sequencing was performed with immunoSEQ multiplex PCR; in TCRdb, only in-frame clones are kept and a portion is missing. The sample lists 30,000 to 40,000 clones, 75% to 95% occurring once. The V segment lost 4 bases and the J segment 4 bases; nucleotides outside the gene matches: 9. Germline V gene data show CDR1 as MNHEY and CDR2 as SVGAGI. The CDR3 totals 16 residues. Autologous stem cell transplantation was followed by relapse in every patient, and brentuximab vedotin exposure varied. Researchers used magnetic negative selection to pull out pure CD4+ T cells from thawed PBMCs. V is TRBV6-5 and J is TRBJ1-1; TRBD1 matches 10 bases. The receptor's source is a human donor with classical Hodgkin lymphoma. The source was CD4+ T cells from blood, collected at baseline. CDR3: CASSFRDRGWSTEAFF. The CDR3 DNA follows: TGTGCCAGCAGTTTCCGGGACAGGGGTTGGAGCACTGAAGCTTTCTTT.